One sample yielded the 22 T cell receptor beta chains listed below, sequenced in a study of circulating tumor DNA in untreated peripheral T-cell lymphoma. Repertoires were generated with immunoSEQ multiplex PCR, while TCRdb's copy carries only in-frame clones and drops some. The sample gives around 10,000 clones, about three quarters of which show up once; roughly 30% is in the top ten. Sequencing was carried out using tumor tissue. These receptor sequences come from a human donor with peripheral T-cell lymphoma.

The chain couples TRBV11-3 to TRBJ1-4, with D possibly TRBD1 on 5 matching bases. The CDR3 has 15 residues. Germline lookup yields CDR1 SGHNT and CDR2 YENEEA. Trimming took 5 bases from V and 8 from J, leaving 18 bases between them. DNA of the CDR3: TGTGCCAGCAGCCCTCCCGGGACGGGAACAGAAAAACTGTTTTTT. Encoded protein: CASSPPGTGTEKLFF.

Only one count was recorded for this clone. At one end, the junction sequence differs from germline, possibly due to a read error. The chain employs TRBV6-8 and TRBJ2-7; D possibly corresponds to TRBD2 (6 bases). CDR3 length: 16 amino acids. Germline V gives CDR1 MNHGY, CDR2 SAAAGT. In DNA form, the CDR3 reads TGTGCCATCAGTGGTAATAGCGGACCGAGCTCCTACGAGCAGTACTTC. Protein: CAISGNSGPSSYEQYF.

The genes are TRBV30 and TRBJ2-7; D gene uncertain. Looked up from germline, CDR1 is GTSNPN and CDR2 is SVGIG (reference sequence). The V and J ends lost 1 base and 2 bases respectively, with 9 bases between them. The CDR3 runs 13 residues. CDR3 nucleotides: TGTGCCTGGAGTGCGTGGTCGGCCTACGAGCAGTACTTC. This encodes CAWSAWSAYEQYF.

This chain joins TRBV5-1 and TRBJ2-3; maybe TRBD1 (6 bases). The CDR3 runs 19 residues. Germline CDR1 is SGHRS and CDR2 is YFSETQ. V lost 4 bases to trimming and J lost 2 bases, with 26 bases between them. The CDR3 nucleotides read TGCGCCAGCAGCCCCCCATCAGGGGACCAATCCTTCTACACAGATACGCAGTATTTT. Its translation: CASSPPSGDQSFYTDTQYF.

V and J are TRBV5-1 and TRBJ2-1, with unresolved D. Trimming pared 1 base from V and 2 bases from J, leaving 10 bases between. Germline lookup yields CDR1 SGHRS and CDR2 YFSETQ. The CDR3 has 15 amino acids. The CDR3 region has the DNA TGCGCCAGCAGCTTGAATAACAGAGCCTACAATGAGCAGTTCTTC. It is translated as CASSLNNRAYNEQFF.

This clone was picked up a small number of times. CDR3 bases: TGTGCCACCAGCAGGCACCAGGGAGAACAAGAGACCCAGTACTTC. Its translation: CATSRHQGEQETQYF. The rearrangement joins TRBV15 to TRBJ2-5; either TRBD1 or TRBD2 may fit D (5 bases each). Trimming stripped 3 bases from V and 2 bases from J, with 13 bases between. This CDR3 comprises 15 residues. Germline CDR1 is LNHNV and CDR2 is YYDKDF (reference sequence).

This clone showed up just a few times. The CDR3 reads CSAIPGTGVTETQYF. The CDR3 nucleotides read TGCAGCGCCATCCCCGGGACAGGGGTAACAGAGACCCAGTACTTC. V is TRBV29-1 and J is TRBJ2-5; 10 nucleotides align to TRBD1. V trimming: 7 bases; J trimming: 4 bases; junction bases outside the gene matches: 12. The length of the CDR3 is 15 residues. Germline CDR1 is SQVTM and CDR2 is ANQGSEA.

The V and J genes are TRBV30 and TRBJ2-7; 7 nucleotides line up with TRBD1. Losses at the gene ends were 1 base for V and 1 base for J; bases not matched to a gene: 1. CDR3 size: 13 residues. The germline CDR1 and CDR2 sequences are GTSNPN and SVGIG (reference sequence). In nucleotides, the CDR3 is TGTGCCTGGAGTGGGGGACAGTCCTACGAGCAGTACTTC. Protein: CAWSGGQSYEQYF.

V is TRBV19 and J is TRBJ2-3; perhaps TRBD2 as D (5 bases). The CDR3 totals 16 residues. Trimming removed 2 bases at V and 0 bases at J, with 12 bases between. Per the germline V gene, CDR1 is LNHDA and CDR2 is SQIVND (reference sequence). CDR3 residues: CASSISGSPSTDTQYF. CDR3 sequence (DNA): TGTGCCAGTAGTATAAGTGGGAGTCCTAGCACAGATACGCAGTATTTT.

The V and J genes are TRBV19 and TRBJ2-7, with D possibly matching TRBD1 (5 bases). The ends were cut back, 5 bases at V and 5 bases at J, with 13 bases in the middle. CDR3 length: 13 amino acids. Germline lookup yields CDR1 LNHDA and CDR2 SQIVND (reference sequence). The CDR3 coding sequence is TGTGCCAGTAGTCCTCGGACATCCCACGAGCAGTACTTC. As protein: CASSPRTSHEQYF.

This chain uses TRBV5-1 with TRBJ1-1; maybe TRBD1 (6 bases). Germline V gene data show CDR1 as SGHRS and CDR2 as YFSETQ. V lost 4 bases and J 1 base, leaving 11 bases between the germline ends. CDR3 size: 14 residues. CDR3 region: CASSNRGGNTEAFF. CDR3 bases: TGCGCCAGCAGCAATAGAGGGGGGAACACTGAAGCTTTCTTT.

The chain carries TRBV4-1 and TRBJ2-1; 9 bases agree with TRBD1. The V segment lost 4 bases and the J segment 5 bases; nucleotides outside the gene matches: 3. Germline CDR1 and CDR2: MGHRA and YSYEKL. The CDR3 contains 14 residues. CDR3 in amino acids: CASSLGQGDNEQFF. CDR3 nucleotides: TGCGCCAGCAGCCTGGGACAGGGTGACAATGAGCAGTTCTTC.

In regard to this clone: Mismatch with germline at one junction end may stem from a read error. The DNA for the CDR3 is TGTGCCACCAGCAGAGATCGTCTCTTGAACATTGAAGCTTTCTTT. Translated: CATSRDRLLNIEAFF. The chain uses TRBV15 and TRBJ1-1; no clear D gene. Germline values: CDR1 LNHNV, CDR2 YYDKDF (reference sequence). The length of the CDR3 is 15 residues.

This clone came up a few times. Here the CDR3 reads CASSLGGVRMNTEAFF. The CDR3 DNA reads as TGTGCCAGCAGCCTAGGTGGAGTGCGTATGAACACTGAAGCTTTCTTT. The chain is built from TRBV11-3 and TRBJ1-1; D call uncertain. V gave up 5 bases and J gave up 0 bases, with 16 bases separating them. Germline loops: CDR1 SGHNT, CDR2 YENEEA. The CDR3 contains 16 residues. Complete variable domain (other parts from reference TRBV11-3 and TRBJ1-1): EAGVVQSPRYKIIEKKQPVAFWCNPISGHNTLYWYLQNLGQGPELLIRYENEEAVDDSQLPKDRFSAERLKGVDSTLKIQPAELGDSAVYLCASSLGGVRMNTEAFFGQGTRLTVV.

The chain joins TRBV23-1 to TRBJ1-5; no clear D gene. TRBV23-1 is marked as an open reading frame, function uncertain. CDR3 length: 13 amino acids. Trimming pared 7 bases from V and 5 bases from J, leaving 12 bases between. CDR3 loop: CASTLNSYQPQHF. In DNA form, the CDR3 reads TGCGCCAGCACTCTCAACTCTTATCAGCCCCAGCATTTT.

V is TRBV28 and J is TRBJ2-3, with D perhaps matching TRBD2 (7 bases). The CDR3 has 14 residues. Germline CDR1 is MDHEN and CDR2 is SYDVKM. V lost 2 bases and J lost 5, with 11 bases in between. The CDR3: CASSLGGAKDTQYF. The CDR3 region has the DNA TGTGCCAGCAGTTTAGGGGGGGCCAAAGATACGCAGTATTTT.

A few counts support this clone. V usage is TRBV19 and J usage is TRBJ1-2; 7 bases match TRBD1. The CDR3 has 11 amino acids. V lost 3 bases to trimming and J lost 8 bases; unmatched junction nucleotides: 0. Per germline, CDR1 LNHDA and CDR2 SQIVND (reference sequence). The CDR3 spells CASSMTGGYTF. CDR3 bases: TGTGCCAGTAGTATGACAGGGGGCTACACCTTC.

V is TRBV23-1 and J is TRBJ1-2; tentatively, D is TRBD1 (5 bases). TRBV23-1 is an open reading frame, and its role is uncertain. The germline V and J ends were trimmed by 6 bases and 0 bases, with 8 bases remaining between them. This CDR3 has 13 amino acids. The CDR3 region is CASSRDSNYGYTF. The CDR3 coding sequence is TGCGCCAGCAGCAGGGATTCTAACTATGGCTACACCTTC.

The chain is built from TRBV9 and TRBJ2-3; no firm D call. The V end lost 0 bases, the J end lost 8 bases, and 13 bases lay between the germline ends. Per germline, CDR1 SGDLS and CDR2 YYNGEE. The CDR3 extends over 14 amino acids. The CDR3 region has the DNA TGTGCCAGCAGCGTAGAGCTGTGGGGTGGTACGCAGTATTTT. Amino acid sequence: CASSVELWGGTQYF.

The chain couples TRBV28 to TRBJ2-1; 7 bases fit TRBD2. Germline lookup yields CDR1 MDHEN and CDR2 SYDVKM. This CDR3 spans 14 amino acids. V shed 5 bases and J 2 bases; nucleotides not matched to a gene: 3. In nucleotides, the CDR3 is TGTGCCAGCAGTCTGGGGACTACCTACAATGAGCAGTTCTTC. Protein sequence: CASSLGTTYNEQFF.

The chain combines TRBV19 with TRBJ1-1; D is perhaps TRBD1 (6 bases). The V gene lost 1 base and the J gene lost 8 bases, with 8 bases spanning the gap. CDR1 LNHDA and CDR2 SQIVND come from the germline V gene (reference sequence). The CDR3 runs to 12 residues. This CDR3 is CASSIVGGEAFF. CDR3 sequence (DNA): TGTGCCAGTAGTATAGTGGGGGGCGAAGCTTTCTTT.

The gene calls are TRBV19 and TRBJ1-1; tentative D call: TRBD1 (5 bases). The V and J ends lost 5 bases and 10 bases respectively, with 20 bases between them. Per the germline V gene, CDR1 is LNHDA and CDR2 is SQIVND (reference sequence). The CDR3 is 14 amino acids. The CDR3 spells CASSPRTPTEGAFF. The CDR3 DNA reads as TGTGCCAGTAGTCCTCGGACACCCACGGAGGGAGCTTTCTTT.